A single TCR beta chain is shown here with its context. Other DNA sequences of this sample code for an identical CDR3. Germline V lookup: CDR1 SGHAT, CDR2 FQNNGV. V dropped 5 bases and J dropped 8; count of bases not matched to a gene: 5. CDR3 length equals 13 residues. In the authors' methods: Estimated nucleated cell counts came from reference gene primer amplification. This table comes from immunoSEQ multiplex PCR, and its TCRdb copy is limited to in-frame clones, with some not included. The DNA gave D and trimming, while V, J and clone size come from that table. The sample lists about 260,000 clones, around 88% seen once, with under 2.5% in the top ten. This entry is derived from a study of blood T cell repertoires in COVID-19.

The chain couples TRBV11-2 to TRBJ1-2, with 10 bases aligning to TRBD1. Sequencing was done on a sample of peripheral blood. The receptor comes from a man younger than 45 with active or convalescent COVID-19. CDR3 bases: TGTGCCAGCAGCCTCGGACAGGGGGGCGGCTACACCTTC. Translated: CASSLGQGGGYTF.